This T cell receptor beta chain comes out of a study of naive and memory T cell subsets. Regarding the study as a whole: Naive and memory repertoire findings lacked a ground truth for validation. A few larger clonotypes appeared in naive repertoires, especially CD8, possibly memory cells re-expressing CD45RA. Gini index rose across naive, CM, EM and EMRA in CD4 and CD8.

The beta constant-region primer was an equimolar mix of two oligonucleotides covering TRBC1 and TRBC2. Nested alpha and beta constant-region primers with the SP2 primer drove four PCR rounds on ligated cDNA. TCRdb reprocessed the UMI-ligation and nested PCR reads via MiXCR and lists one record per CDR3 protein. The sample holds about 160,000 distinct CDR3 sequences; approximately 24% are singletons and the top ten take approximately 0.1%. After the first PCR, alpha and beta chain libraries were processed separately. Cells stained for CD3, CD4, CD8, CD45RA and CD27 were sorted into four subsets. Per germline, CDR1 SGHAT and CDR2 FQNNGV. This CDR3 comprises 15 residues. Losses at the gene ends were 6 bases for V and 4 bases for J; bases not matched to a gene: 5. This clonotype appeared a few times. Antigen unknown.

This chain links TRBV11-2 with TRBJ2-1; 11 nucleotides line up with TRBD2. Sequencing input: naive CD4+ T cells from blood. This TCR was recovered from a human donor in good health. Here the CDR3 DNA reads TGTGCCAGCAGTTCACTAGCGGGAGTATACAATGAGCAGTTCTTC. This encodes CASSSLAGVYNEQFF. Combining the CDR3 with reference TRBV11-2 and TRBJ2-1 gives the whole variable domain EAGVAQSPRYKIIEKRQSVAFWCNPISGHATLYWYQQILGQGPKLLIQFQNNGVVDDSQLPKDRFSAERLKGVDSTLKIQPAKLEDSAVYLCASSSLAGVYNEQFFGPGTRLTVL.